These 21 T cell receptor beta chains share one sample of origin, sequenced in a study of T-cell memory formation after mild COVID-19. TCRdb called the 5' RACE reads again in MiXCR, with one record for every CDR3 protein. The sample has approximately 490,000 distinct CDR3 sequences, roughly 20% seen once. The sample consisted of PBMCs or a T cell subset sorted from them (not recorded which). Receptor source: an adult woman who had mild COVID-19 (a few samples of this study predate the infection). Cell type and time point are not known.

This clonotype was observed a handful of times. J is TRBJ2-7 and V is TRBV18, with D perhaps TRBD1 (6 bases). Germline values: CDR1 KGHSH, CDR2 LQKENI. The CDR3 extends over 14 amino acids. Trimming shortened V by 4 bases and J by 3 bases, and 13 bases separated the two germline ends. CDR3 loop: CASSLRTANYEQYF. CDR3 bases: TGTGCCAGCTCACTCAGGACAGCCAACTACGAGCAGTACTTC.

The chain recombines TRBV2 with TRBJ2-7; 7 bases are a match to TRBD1. The CDR3 sequence is 14 residues long. CDR1 is SNHLY and CDR2 is FYNNEI in the germline V gene. V gave up 2 bases and J gave up 3 bases; unmatched junction bases: 4. The CDR3 loop is CASSEQGVGYEQYF. The CDR3 DNA reads as TGTGCCAGCAGTGAACAGGGGGTGGGCTACGAGCAGTACTTC.

The chain carries TRBV27 and TRBJ2-5; possibly TRBD1 for D (7 bases). CDR1 and CDR2 (germline): MNHEY, SMNVEV (reference sequence). The V gene lost 6 bases and the J gene lost 5 bases, with 19 bases spanning the gap. This CDR3 comprises 15 residues. DNA of the CDR3: TGTGCCAGCAGCCGCGACAGGGCGGGATGGGAGACCCAGTACTTC. Its translation is CASSRDRAGWETQYF.

This clonotype was seen a few times. The V gene is TRBV7-2, the J gene TRBJ2-3; 11 bases map to TRBD1. The CDR3 contains 16 residues. Germline trimming cut 5 bases from V and 7 bases from J; bases unmatched to any gene: 11. The germline V gene has CDR1 SGHTA and CDR2 FQGNSA. CDR3 residues: CASSPAGDRGLNTQYF. CDR3 sequence (DNA): TGTGCCAGCAGCCCAGCCGGGGACAGGGGGTTAAATACGCAGTATTTT.

The chain uses TRBV6-6 and TRBJ2-3, with 8 positions matching TRBD2. V shed 0 bases and J 5 bases; nucleotides not matched to a gene: 7. This CDR3 is built from 16 residues. Germline V gives CDR1 MNHNY, CDR2 SVGAGI (reference sequence). CDR3 region: CASSYSIAGGGDTQYF. CDR3 DNA: TGTGCCAGCAGTTACTCCATTGCGGGAGGAGGAGATACGCAGTATTTT.

At least ten counts were recorded for this clonotype. The rearrangement joins TRBV12-3 or TRBV12-4 to TRBJ1-2, with D perhaps matching TRBD1 (6 bases). The CDR3 covers 13 residues. Deletions cut 3 bases from V and 3 bases from J, with 8 bases between. The CDR3 DNA reads TGTGCCAGCAGTTTGGACAGATACTATGGCTACACCTTC. Amino acid sequence: CASSLDRYYGYTF.

This clonotype was recorded a few times. The chain recombines TRBV6-5 with TRBJ2-3; D not certain. CDR3 size: 14 residues. CDR1 is MNHEY, CDR2 SVGAGI, per germline. Deletions cut 0 bases from V and 5 bases from J, with 9 bases between. CDR3 nucleotides: TGTGCCAGCAGTTACTCGGTTTCTGAAGATACGCAGTATTTT. Translated, it gives CASSYSVSEDTQYF.

This clonotype has only a few counts. This chain joins TRBV4-1 and TRBJ1-5; TRBD1 agrees at 9 bases. The CDR3 is 19 amino acids. J lost 3 bases, V lost 0 bases, and 12 bases had no gene match. Germline lookup yields CDR1 MGHRA and CDR2 YSYEKL. The CDR3 DNA is TGCGCCAGCAGCCAAGATATTTTGAATGGGGACAGGGACAATCAGCCCCAGCATTTT. It codes for CASSQDILNGDRDNQPQHF.

This clonotype turned up a few times. V usage is TRBV19 and J usage is TRBJ1-1; TRBD1 might be the D (6 bases). V was trimmed by 8 bases and J by 4 bases, leaving 17 bases between them. Looked up from germline, CDR1 is LNHDA and CDR2 is SQIVND (reference sequence). This CDR3 comprises 14 residues. CDR3 in amino acids: CASQYNQGFTEAFF. The CDR3 DNA is TGTGCCAGTCAGTATAACCAGGGGTTCACTGAAGCTTTCTTT.

This chain links TRBV29-1 with TRBJ2-7; 8 bases align to TRBD1. CDR1 and CDR2 (germline): SQVTM, ANQGSEA. Trimming cost V 0 bases and J 7 bases; bases outside gene matches: 17. The CDR3 totals 17 residues. CDR3 loop: CSVEDNHRDRTLREQYF. The CDR3, as DNA: TGCAGCGTTGAAGATAACCACCGGGACAGGACTCTACGGGAGCAGTACTTC.

This clonotype came up a few times. The V gene is TRBV5-5, the J gene TRBJ2-7; 10 nucleotides match TRBD2. V lost 0 bases, J lost 7 bases, and 19 bases stayed unmatched. This CDR3 has 19 amino acids. Germline V gene data show CDR1 as SGHKS and CDR2 as YYEKEE (reference sequence). The CDR3 here is CASSLAMGLAGARRGEQYF. The CDR3 coding sequence is TGTGCCAGCAGCTTGGCCATGGGGCTAGCGGGGGCCCGCCGGGGTGAGCAGTACTTC.

This clonotype was picked up a small number of times. The J gene is TRBJ2-1, the V gene TRBV24-1; 15 nucleotides line up with TRBD2. Germline V gene data show CDR1 as KGHDR and CDR2 as SFDVKD. Trimming at V came to 3 bases and at J to 10 bases, leaving 6 bases not matched to a gene. There are 16 residues in the CDR3. CDR3 sequence reads: CATSDRTSGRAGEQFF. The CDR3 DNA sequence: TGTGCCACCAGTGATCGGACTAGCGGGAGGGCCGGGGAGCAGTTCTTC.

Only a few counts were recorded for this clonotype. DNA of the CDR3: TGTGCCAGCAGCGTAGCTTCTATACTAGCGGGAGGGACGCAGTATTTT. It encodes CASSVASILAGGTQYF. The genes are TRBV9 and TRBJ2-3, with 13 bases identical to TRBD2. Per germline, CDR1 SGDLS and CDR2 YYNGEE. J lost 9 bases, V lost 0 bases, and 7 bases had no gene match. There are 16 residues in the CDR3.

This clonotype has at least ten counts. The chain has TRBV4-2 and TRBJ2-7; D call uncertain. Germline values: CDR1 LGHNA, CDR2 YNFKEQ. There are 14 residues in the CDR3. Trimming left V 3 bases short and J 0 bases short, with 9 bases between. CDR3 sequence reads: CASSQGYSSYEQYF. In nucleotides, the CDR3 is TGTGCCAGCAGCCAGGGATATAGCTCCTACGAGCAGTACTTC.

This chain joins TRBV20-1 and TRBJ2-3, with D unclear. The CDR3 runs to 14 residues. Germline CDR1 is DFQATT and CDR2 is SNEGSKA (reference sequence). V was clipped by 4 bases and J by 2 bases, with 13 bases between them. The CDR3 loop reads CSANGMGYTDTQYF. The CDR3 region has the DNA TGCAGTGCTAATGGAATGGGGTACACAGATACGCAGTATTTT.

This chain links TRBV7-9 with TRBJ2-1; D perhaps matches TRBD1 (5 bases). This CDR3 region has 14 residues. Trimming left V 1 base short and J 5 bases short, with 9 bases between. Per the germline V gene, CDR1 is SEHNR and CDR2 is FQNEAQ (reference sequence). CDR3 sequence: CASSLGPTDNEQFF. The DNA of the CDR3 is TGTGCCAGCAGCTTAGGACCGACAGACAATGAGCAGTTCTTC. Drawing the rest from reference TRBV7-9 and TRBJ2-1, the complete variable domain is DTGVSQNPRHKITKRGQNVTFRCDPISEHNRLYWYRQTLGQGPEFLTYFQNEAQLEKSRLLSDRFSAERPKGSFSTLEIQRTEQGDSAMYLCASSLGPTDNEQFFGPGTRLTVL.

The chain carries TRBV10-3 and TRBJ2-1, with 13 bases that match TRBD2. Germline V gene lookup returns CDR1 ENHRY and CDR2 SYGVKD. The CDR3 covers 14 residues. V shed 3 bases, J shed 12 bases, and the junction held 5 bases outside the gene matches. The CDR3 coding sequence is TGTGCCATCAGTGAACTAGCGGGAGGGCGGGGGCAGTTCTTC. It codes for CAISELAGGRGQFF.

This chain connects TRBV2 to TRBJ2-3; TRBD2 matches at 10 bases. The CDR3 is made up of 15 amino acids. Per germline, CDR1 SNHLY and CDR2 FYNNEI. The V gene end was trimmed by 6 bases and the J gene end by 4 bases; junction bases not matched to a gene: 7. The DNA of the CDR3 is TGTGCCAGCAGCCCCACTAGCGGGAACGCAGATACGCAGTATTTT. Amino acid sequence: CASSPTSGNADTQYF.

The V call is TRBV7-2, the J call TRBJ2-3, with 7 positions matching TRBD2. CDR1 and CDR2 (germline): SGHTA, FQGNSA. The CDR3 is 15 residues long. Trimming took 5 bases from V and 2 from J; bases not matched to a gene: 7. CDR3 sequence: CASSRDYTNTDTQYF. The CDR3 DNA is TGTGCCAGCAGCCGGGACTATACAAACACAGATACGCAGTATTTT.

The chain recombines TRBV29-1 with TRBJ1-1, with 8 bases aligning to TRBD1. Germline CDR1 SQVTM, CDR2 ANQGSEA. The CDR3 runs to 14 residues. Trimming removed 6 bases from V and 5 bases from J; junction bases left unmatched: 11. The CDR3 region is CSVARTGIKTEAFF. The CDR3 nucleotides are TGCAGCGTGGCCAGGACAGGGATAAAGACTGAAGCTTTCTTT. The complete variable domain, with remaining parts taken from reference TRBV29-1 and TRBJ1-1, reads SAVISQKPSRDICQRGTSLTIQCQVDSQVTMMFWYRQQPGQSLTLIATANQGSEATYESGFVIDKFPISRPNLTFSTLTVSNMSPEDSSIYLCSVARTGIKTEAFFGQGTRLTVV.

The chain combines TRBV7-9 with TRBJ1-3, with TRBD1 matching over 9 bases. Germline CDR1 reads SEHNR; CDR2 reads FQNEAQ (reference sequence). V lost 3 bases to trimming and J lost 0 bases; unmatched junction nucleotides: 12. The CDR3 has 19 amino acids. The CDR3, as DNA: TGTGCCAGCAGCTTTAGGGACAGGGATTCGGTCTCCTCTGGAAACACCATATATTTT. It is translated as CASSFRDRDSVSSGNTIYF.